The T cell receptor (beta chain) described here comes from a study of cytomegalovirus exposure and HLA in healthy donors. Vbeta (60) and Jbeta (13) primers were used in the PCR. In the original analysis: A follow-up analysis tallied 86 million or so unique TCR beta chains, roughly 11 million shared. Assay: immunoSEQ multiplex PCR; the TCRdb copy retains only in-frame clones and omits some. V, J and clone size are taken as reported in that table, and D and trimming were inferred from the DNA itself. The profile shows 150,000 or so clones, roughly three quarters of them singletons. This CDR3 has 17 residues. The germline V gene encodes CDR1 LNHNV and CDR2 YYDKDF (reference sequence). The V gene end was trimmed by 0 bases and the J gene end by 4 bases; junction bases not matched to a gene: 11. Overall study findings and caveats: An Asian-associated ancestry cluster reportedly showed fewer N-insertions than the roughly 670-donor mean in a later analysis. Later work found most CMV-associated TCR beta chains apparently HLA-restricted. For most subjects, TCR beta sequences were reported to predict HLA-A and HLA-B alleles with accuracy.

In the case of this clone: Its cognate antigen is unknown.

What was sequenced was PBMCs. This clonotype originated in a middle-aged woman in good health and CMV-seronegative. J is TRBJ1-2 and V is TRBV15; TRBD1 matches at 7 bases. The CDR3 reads CATSRDRNQGQSYGYTF. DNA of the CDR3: TGTGCCACCAGCAGAGATCGTAATCAGGGACAGAGCTATGGCTACACCTTC.